A single sample gave rise to the 8 T cell receptor beta chains below, sequenced in a study of T cell changes during pregnancy in multiple sclerosis. The repertoire was sequenced with immunoSEQ multiplex PCR; TCRdb's copy has only in-frame clones and lacks some. The sample consists of 20,000 to 25,000 clones, around 85% of them appearing once. The specimen was CD8+ T cells from peripheral blood mononuclear cells, collected before pregnancy. These receptors all come from a female donor with multiple sclerosis, enrolled in a pregnancy study.

The chain has TRBV5-1 and TRBJ2-1; no clear D gene. Trimming took 3 bases from V and 8 from J, leaving 12 bases between them. The germline gives CDR1 SGHRS, CDR2 YFSETQ. The CDR3 sequence is 13 residues long. The CDR3 loop is CASSWPPRYEQFF. Here the CDR3 DNA reads TGCGCCAGCAGCTGGCCCCCCCGCTATGAGCAGTTCTTC.

The chain uses TRBV6-4 and TRBJ1-1; weak D call: TRBD1 (5 bases). The CDR3 has 13 residues. V lost 3 bases, J lost 6 bases, and 11 bases lay in between. CDR1 is MRHNA and CDR2 is SNTAGT in the germline V gene. CDR3: CASSENQGSEAFF. The CDR3 bases are TGTGCCAGCAGTGAGAATCAGGGCTCTGAAGCTTTCTTT.

The chain uses TRBV5-4 and TRBJ2-7; D gene unclear. Looked up from germline, CDR1 is SGHNT and CDR2 is YYREEE (reference sequence). V gave up 9 bases and J gave up 4 bases, with 29 bases separating them. This CDR3 region has 17 residues. The CDR3 sequence: CAILTLITGSSIYEQYF. CDR3 in DNA: TGTGCCATCCTAACTCTAATAACCGGGTCATCTATTTACGAGCAGTACTTC. The variable domain in full, completed from reference TRBV5-4 and TRBJ2-7, reads ETGVTQSPTHLIKTRGQQVTLRCSSQSGHNTVSWYQQALGQGPQFIFQYYREEENGRGNFPPRFSGLQFPNYSSELNVNALELDDSALYLCAILTLITGSSIYEQYFGPGTRLTVT.

V gene TRBV4-1 combines with J gene TRBJ1-2; tentatively, D is TRBD1 (5 bases). The CDR3 length is 16 residues. Between the trimmed V and J ends, which lost 0 bases and 2 bases, there was a span of 13 bases. CDR1 is MGHRA, CDR2 YSYEKL, per germline. The chain's CDR3 is CASSQDRFRANYGYTF. DNA of the CDR3: TGCGCCAGCAGCCAAGATCGCTTCAGGGCAAACTATGGCTACACCTTC.

V gene TRBV6-6 combines with J gene TRBJ2-7; D is perhaps TRBD1 (6 bases). From germline, CDR1 is MNHNY and CDR2 SVGAGI (reference sequence). With 2 bases removed from V and 3 bases from J, the gap between germline ends came to 11 bases. The CDR3 loop spans 14 amino acids. The CDR3: CASSYQGRGYEQYF. For the CDR3, the DNA is TGTGCCAGCAGTTACCAAGGCAGGGGCTACGAGCAGTACTTC.

V is TRBV2 and J is TRBJ2-2, with TRBD2 identical over 13 bases. The CDR3 spans 16 residues. CDR1 and CDR2 (germline): SNHLY, FYNNEI. With V trimmed by 6 bases and J by 7 bases, 8 bases remained unmatched. In DNA form, the CDR3 reads TGTGCCAGCAGGCTAACTAGCGGGAGGGCCGGCGGGGAGCTGTTTTTT. Amino acid sequence: CASRLTSGRAGGELFF.

This sequence joins TRBV5-1 and TRBJ2-7; D is perhaps TRBD1 (6 bases). The V gene's germline CDR1 is SGHRS and CDR2 YFSETQ. The CDR3 length is 14 residues. V dropped 2 bases and J dropped 2 bases, with 11 bases sitting between them. The CDR3 DNA reads TGCGCCAGCAGCTTAAGACAGGTCCCCTACGAGCAGTACTTC. Protein: CASSLRQVPYEQYF.

V gene TRBV30 combines with J gene TRBJ2-7, with TRBD1 matching 8 bases. The junction had 13 bases not matched to a gene; V was cut back by 0 bases and J by 0 bases. Per the germline V gene, CDR1 is GTSNPN and CDR2 is SVGIG (reference sequence). The CDR3 runs 18 residues. In DNA form, the CDR3 reads TGTGCCTGGAGTGTACGTTGGTCAGGGGGCCCCAGCTCCTACGAGCAGTACTTC. Protein product: CAWSVRWSGGPSSYEQYF.